This is a list of T cell receptor beta chains from one sample in a study of CD8+ T cells in alopecia areata. Using immunoSEQ multiplex PCR, the repertoire was profiled, and TCRdb retains in-frame clones only, with some absent. Among 90,000 to 100,000 clones, around 44% were seen once, and the ten largest hold around 0.8%. The material sequenced was CD4+ T cells sorted from blood. These receptors all come from a human donor with alopecia areata. Both conserved end residues are part of each CDR3. A D gene is named only where the DNA matches it firmly. Clone size is stated in some rows and not others, as once, few, many or a class when expanded.

D	size	V	J	DNA	CDR3
TRBD1	.	TRBV29-1	TRBJ2-1	TGCAGCGTGGGGGGACGGGACAGGGCCCTCAATGAGCAGTTCTTC	CSVGGRDRALNEQFF
TRBD1	few	TRBV28	TRBJ1-4	TGTGCCAGCAGCTCCCTCGGGACAGGGAATGAAAAACTGTTTTTT	CASSSLGTGNEKLFF
TRBD1	.	TRBV4-1	TRBJ1-5	TGCGCCAGCAGCCAAGGGGACAGGGGTGTTCAGCCCCAGCATTTT	CASSQGDRGVQPQHF
TRBD2	.	TRBV6-1	TRBJ2-7	TGTGCCAGCAGTGAAGTGGGGACTAGCGGCCTCTACGAGCAGTACTTC	CASSEVGTSGLYEQYF
TRBD1	.	TRBV11-2	TRBJ2-1	TGTGCCAGCAGCTCGGACAGGGAGAATGAGCAGTTCTTC	CASSSDRENEQFF
.	.	TRBV29-1	TRBJ2-6	TGCAGCGTTGGGGGCGGGCAAACACGCTCTGGGGCCAACGTCCTGACTTTC	CSVGGGQTRSGANVLTF
.	.	TRBV28	TRBJ1-2	TGTGCCAGCAGGCCTCTTGGACAGCGTTCTAACTATGGCTACACCTTC	CASRPLGQRSNYGYTF
.	.	TRBV29-1	TRBJ1-1	TGCAGCGTTTGGGAGGGACCGAACACTGAAGCTTTCTTT	CSVWEGPNTEAFF
TRBD2	.	TRBV29-1	TRBJ2-3	TGCAGCGTTACTAGACTAGCGGGGGGGCCGGATACGCAGTATTTT	CSVTRLAGGPDTQYF
.	few	TRBV29-1	TRBJ1-2	TGCAGCGTTGTGAGTAACTATGGCTACACCTTC	CSVVSNYGYTF
.	once	TRBV30	TRBJ1-2	TGTGCCTGGACAACTGGACGGGACTATGGCTACACCTTC	CAWTTGRDYGYTF
TRBD2	few	TRBV7-2	TRBJ2-5	TGTGCCAGCAGCTTGACTAGCGGGGGGGCGGAAGAGACCCAGTACTTC	CASSLTSGGAEETQYF
.	.	TRBV28	TRBJ1-5	TGTGCCAGCAGTTTAAGGTCAGGGAGCAATCAGCCCCAGCATTTT	CASSLRSGSNQPQHF
.	few	TRBV4-3	TRBJ2-4	TGCGCCAGCAGCTCTAGACCAGCCAAAAACATTCAGTACTTC	CASSSRPAKNIQYF
TRBD1	.	TRBV7-2	TRBJ2-5	TGTGCCAGCAGCTCGACAGGGGAGACCCAGTACTTC	CASSSTGETQYF
.	.	TRBV28	TRBJ2-5	TGTGCCAGCGGGGGAGGAGAGACCCAGTACTTC	CASGGGETQYF
.	.	TRBV15	TRBJ2-5	TGTGCCACCAGCAGCGGGCTAGAGACCCAGTACTTC	CATSSGLETQYF
TRBD1	.	TRBV29-1	TRBJ1-6	TGCAGCGTTGAGGGACAGGGGGCTGGGTCACCCCTCCACTTT	CSVEGQGAGSPLHF
TRBD1	.	TRBV30	TRBJ2-3	TGTGCCTGGAGTGGACCTCCAGGGGGAGCTACGCAGTATTTT	CAWSGPPGGATQYF
TRBD2	.	TRBV9	TRBJ2-3	TGTGCCAGCAGCTTAGCGGGGGGCCCGCGAGATACGCAGTATTTT	CASSLAGGPRDTQYF
.	.	TRBV30	TRBJ2-5	TGTGCCTGGAGTAAGATACGGGGCACGGCGGGAGAGACCCAGTACTTC	CAWSKIRGTAGETQYF
TRBD2	.	TRBV29-1	TRBJ2-7	TGCAGCGCGCGGTCCCACCCAAGGACTAGCGGGAGCGAGCAGTACTTC	CSARSHPRTSGSEQYF
TRBD2	.	TRBV2	TRBJ2-1	TGTGCCAGCAGTGAAGCAGCGGGAGGGTACAATGAGCAGTTCTTC	CASSEAAGGYNEQFF
.	few	TRBV6-1	TRBJ2-7	TGTGCCAGCGCCAGGTACGAGCAGTACTTC	CASARYEQYF
TRBD2	.	TRBV9	TRBJ2-3	TGTGCCAGCAGCTCTGGACTAGCGGGAAATACGCAGTATTTT	CASSSGLAGNTQYF
TRBD1	few	TRBV29-1	TRBJ1-2	TGCAGCGTTCACCACCGGGACAGGGGGTATGCTAATGGCTACACCTTC	CSVHHRDRGYANGYTF
TRBD2	.	TRBV28	TRBJ2-5	TGTGCCAGCCTGGGGGGGGTCGGGGAGACCCAGTACTTC	CASLGGVGETQYF
.	.	TRBV30	TRBJ2-7	TGTGCCTGGGCCCCAGGGGGGCAGCCGAGCCAGCAGTACTTC	CAWAPGGQPSQQYF
.	.	TRBV30	TRBJ2-6	TGTGCCTGGAGCGGAAGAAATTCTGGGGCCAACGTCCTGACTTTC	CAWSGRNSGANVLTF
.	.	TRBV29-1	TRBJ2-7	TGCAGCGTTGATCAGGGGGGATCCTACGAGCAGTACTTC	CSVDQGGSYEQYF
TRBD2	.	TRBV30	TRBJ2-1	TGTGCCTGGAGTTTGCGGGGGGGCCCTTTGCATGAGCAGTTCTTC	CAWSLRGGPLHEQFF
.	.	TRBV5-4	TRBJ2-5	TGTGCCAGCAGGCCCGGTCGGTCTGGCAGGCGAGGGGAGACCCAGTACTTC	CASRPGRSGRRGETQYF
.	many	TRBV21-1	TRBJ2-1	TGTGCCAGCCGACCCCGGCCTTTCTACAATGAGCAGTTCTTC	CASRPRPFYNEQFF
.	.	TRBV18	TRBJ2-5	TGTGCCAGCTCACCACCTTCAGGGAAAGAGACCCAGTACTTC	CASSPPSGKETQYF
.	.	TRBV5-6	TRBJ1-5	TGTGCCAGCAGCTTGTGGCAGCTTAGCAATCAGCCCCAGCATTTT	CASSLWQLSNQPQHF
.	.	TRBV6-5	TRBJ2-7	TGTGCTCTGGTGCGGCGCTACGAGCAGTACTTC	CALVRRYEQYF
TRBD2	.	TRBV7-3	TRBJ2-1	TGTGCCAGCAGCCCCAATCCCCAGCGGGGCAGGAATGAGCAGTTCTTC	CASSPNPQRGRNEQFF
TRBD2	.	TRBV4-1	TRBJ2-1	TGCGCCAGCAGCCACCCGGGACTAGCGGGAGGGCCTGGGTACAATGAGCAGTTCTTC	CASSHPGLAGGPGYNEQFF
.	.	TRBV10-3	TRBJ1-2	TGTGCCATCCACGGTGACAACTATGGCTACACCTTC	CAIHGDNYGYTF
.	.	TRBV2	TRBJ2-1	TGTGCCAGCAGACTAAGGAGGGGGATTAAGTACAATGAGCAGTTCTTC	CASRLRRGIKYNEQFF